The 30 T cell receptor beta chains in this list originate from one sample, sequenced in a study of T cell changes during pregnancy in multiple sclerosis. Method: immunoSEQ multiplex PCR; TCRdb's copy keeps in-frame clones and lacks some. The profile covers 69,000 or so clones, with approximately 92% appearing a single time and over 2% taken by the ten largest. Sample: peripheral blood, taken before pregnancy. These receptors originate from a female donor with multiple sclerosis, enrolled in a pregnancy study.

This chain links TRBV4-1 with TRBJ2-7; 13 bases match TRBD2. CDR1 MGHRA and CDR2 YSYEKL come from the germline V gene. The CDR3 length is 16 residues. Trimming cost V 1 base and J 2 bases; bases outside gene matches: 2. This chain's CDR3 is CASSQGTSGRTYEQYF. The CDR3 DNA reads TGCGCCAGCAGCCAAGGGACTAGCGGGAGAACCTACGAGCAGTACTTC.

This clone was picked up one time. The rearrangement joins TRBV7-2 to TRBJ1-2; 11 nucleotides line up with TRBD1. Germline V gives CDR1 SGHTA, CDR2 FQGNSA. The J segment lost 4 bases and the V segment lost 5 bases, leaving 3 bases of the junction unmatched. This CDR3 contains 14 residues. The CDR3 spells CASSKGQGAYGYTF. DNA for the CDR3: TGTGCCAGCAGCAAAGGACAGGGGGCCTATGGCTACACCTTC. Supplemented by reference TRBV7-2 and TRBJ1-2, the full variable domain reads GAGVSQSPSNKVTEKGKDVELRCDPISGHTALYWYRQSLGQGLEFLIYFQGNSAPDKSGLPSDRFSAERTGGSVSTLTIQRTQQEDSAVYLCASSKGQGAYGYTFGSGTRLTVV.

The genes are TRBV28 and TRBJ1-1; 9 bases line up with TRBD1. Trimming at V came to 2 bases and at J to 5 bases, leaving 3 bases not matched to a gene. Looked up from germline, CDR1 is MDHEN and CDR2 is SYDVKM. The CDR3 has 14 amino acids. The CDR3 is CASSLLGQGTEAFF. DNA for the CDR3: TGTGCCAGCAGTTTACTCGGACAGGGGACTGAAGCTTTCTTT.

V usage is TRBV19 and J usage is TRBJ2-1; 11 nucleotides align to TRBD2. The CDR3 runs 16 residues. Per the germline V gene, CDR1 is LNHDA and CDR2 is SQIVND (reference sequence). Trimming took 5 bases from V and 5 from J; bases not matched to a gene: 8. The CDR3, as DNA: TGTGCCAGTAGTCAAATTAGCGGGAGGGTCCACAATGAGCAGTTCTTC. Translated, it gives CASSQISGRVHNEQFF. Drawing the rest from reference TRBV19 and TRBJ2-1, the complete variable domain is DGGITQSPKYLFRKEGQNVTLSCEQNLNHDAMYWYRQDPGQGLRLIYYSQIVNDFQKGDIAEGYSVSREKKESFPLTVTSAQKNPTAFYLCASSQISGRVHNEQFFGPGTRLTVL.

This chain connects TRBV7-2 to TRBJ2-1; 8 nucleotides agree with TRBD2. J gave up 9 bases and V 4 bases, and 11 bases lay outside the gene matches. From germline, CDR1 is SGHTA and CDR2 FQGNSA. The CDR3 runs to 15 residues. The CDR3 spells CASSSGTRVGTEQFF. The CDR3 DNA is TGTGCCAGCAGCTCCGGGACTAGGGTGGGGACTGAGCAGTTCTTC.

CDR3 nucleotides: TGTGCCAGCAGTTTAGTCATGGGACTAGCGGGAGGAAGCTCCTACAATGAGCAGTTCTTC. This translates into CASSLVMGLAGGSSYNEQFF. The chain recombines TRBV28 with TRBJ2-1; 15 bases line up with TRBD2. With 2 bases clipped from V and 0 bases from J, the junction kept 8 bases outside the gene matches. Germline V gives CDR1 MDHEN, CDR2 SYDVKM. The CDR3 consists of 20 residues.

This chain uses TRBV28 with TRBJ2-1, with 7 bases aligning to TRBD1. The germline gives CDR1 MDHEN, CDR2 SYDVKM. CDR3 size: 13 residues. With V trimmed by 9 bases and J by 7 bases, 9 bases remained unmatched. CDR3 nucleotides: TGTGCCAGTAACCGGGACAGCCGGAATGAGCAGTTCTTC. It specifies CASNRDSRNEQFF.

The chain carries TRBV27 and TRBJ1-4; D is unclear. V was pared by 4 bases and J by 1 base, with 10 bases between. CDR1 and CDR2 from the germline V gene are MNHEY and SMNVEV (reference sequence). CDR3 length equals 15 residues. CDR3 amino acids: CASSSGMLTNEKLFF. DNA for the CDR3: TGTGCCAGCAGTTCGGGGATGCTAACTAATGAAAAACTGTTTTTT.

The genes are TRBV6-7 and TRBJ1-2; maybe TRBD1 (5 bases). TRBV6-7 is an ORF, and what it does is uncertain. This CDR3 region has 16 residues. V was trimmed by 0 bases and J by 3 bases, leaving 14 bases between them. The CDR3 region is CASSYSLAGKYYGYTF. The CDR3 region has the DNA TGTGCCAGCAGTTACTCGCTGGCAGGGAAGTACTATGGCTACACCTTC.

CDR3 sequence (DNA): TGTGCCAGCAGCCCGGGGTTCAAGGCCGGTGAAGCTTTCTTT. This sequence encodes CASSPGFKAGEAFF. This chain uses TRBV28 with TRBJ1-1; D is unresolved. The CDR3 contains 14 residues. The V and J ends lost 6 bases and 7 bases respectively, with 18 bases between them. CDR1 is MDHEN and CDR2 is SYDVKM in the germline V gene.

J is TRBJ1-2 and V is TRBV5-1; tentatively, D is TRBD1 (5 bases). V lost 4 bases and J 2 bases, leaving 15 bases between the germline ends. Germline CDR1 is SGHRS and CDR2 is YFSETQ. This CDR3 comprises 15 residues. The CDR3 coding sequence is TGCGCCAGCAGCGTACGGTCGGGACTCAACTATGGCTACACCTTC. This sequence encodes CASSVRSGLNYGYTF.

This sequence joins TRBV4-1 and TRBJ2-5; 7 nucleotides line up with TRBD2. Germline V gene sequence: CDR1 MGHRA, CDR2 YSYEKL. V lost 2 bases to trimming and J lost 1 base; unmatched junction nucleotides: 7. There are 16 residues in the CDR3. The CDR3 here is CASSQWGLAVQETQYF. DNA of the CDR3: TGCGCCAGCAGCCAATGGGGTCTAGCGGTCCAAGAGACCCAGTACTTC.

This clone was picked up one time. The V call is TRBV14, the J call TRBJ2-7; D gene ambiguous. Germline V gene sequence: CDR1 SGHDN, CDR2 FVKESK. Trimming took 0 bases from V and 0 from J, leaving 6 bases between them. This CDR3 is 14 amino acids long. The CDR3 is CASSQDYGSYEQYF. In DNA form, the CDR3 reads TGTGCCAGCAGCCAAGACTACGGCTCCTACGAGCAGTACTTC.

The CDR3 is CASSPRDSGELFF. The DNA for the CDR3 is TGTGCCAGCAGCCCTCGGGATTCCGGGGAGCTGTTTTTT. The V call is TRBV11-3, the J call TRBJ2-2; TRBD2 might be the D (5 bases). The CDR3 runs 13 residues. The ends were cut back, 5 bases at V and 6 bases at J, with 10 bases in the middle. Germline V lookup: CDR1 SGHNT, CDR2 YENEEA.

This chain uses TRBV25-1 with TRBJ2-1; 10 bases match TRBD1. Trimming at V came to 3 bases and at J to 7 bases, leaving 9 bases not matched to a gene. The CDR3 is made up of 16 amino acids. Germline V gives CDR1 MGHDK, CDR2 SYGVNS. CDR3 protein: CASSETTGGARNEQFF. In DNA, the CDR3 is TGTGCCAGCAGTGAGACGACAGGGGGCGCGAGAAATGAGCAGTTCTTC. The full variable domain, with the rest looked up from reference TRBV25-1 and TRBJ2-1, is EADIYQTPRYLVIGTGKKITLECSQTMGHDKMYWYQQDPGMELHLIHYSYGVNSTEKGDLSSESTVSRIRTEHFPLTLESARPSHTSQYLCASSETTGGARNEQFFGPGTRLTVL.

The chain recombines TRBV4-3 with TRBJ1-2; no reliable D call. This CDR3 has 15 residues. Germline V gene sequence: CDR1 LGHNA, CDR2 YSLEER. The V and J ends lost 1 base and 5 bases respectively, with 14 bases between them. CDR3 in amino acids: CASSQAQSLGYGYTF. CDR3 nucleotides: TGCGCCAGCAGCCAAGCACAGTCCCTTGGGTATGGCTACACCTTC.

This clone qualifies as medium-sized. The V and J genes are TRBV6-1 and TRBJ2-1, with TRBD2 identical over 9 bases. Per germline, CDR1 MNHNS and CDR2 SASEGT. The CDR3 totals 15 residues. The V and J ends lost 5 bases and 0 bases, in that order; junction bases with no gene match: 2. The CDR3 is CASSFSGSSYNEQFF. The CDR3 DNA sequence: TGTGCCAGCAGTTTTAGCGGGAGCTCCTACAATGAGCAGTTCTTC.

The genes are TRBV18 and TRBJ2-1; a possible D gene is TRBD1 (6 bases). The V end lost 5 bases, the J end lost 3 bases, and 14 bases lay between the germline ends. Germline CDR1 is KGHSH and CDR2 is LQKENI. This CDR3 spans 15 amino acids. In DNA form, the CDR3 reads TGTGCCAGCTCAATCAAGGGGGAAGGCTACAATGAGCAGTTCTTC. Residues: CASSIKGEGYNEQFF.

The chain employs TRBV27 and TRBJ1-1; the match to TRBD1 covers 7 bases. CDR1 and CDR2 (germline): MNHEY, SMNVEV (reference sequence). The CDR3 extends over 14 amino acids. With V trimmed by 1 base and J by 4 bases, 3 bases remained unmatched. The CDR3 DNA is TGTGCCAGCAGTTTATTAGGGGGCAGCACTGAAGCTTTCTTT. Translated, it gives CASSLLGGSTEAFF.

This chain uses TRBV19 with TRBJ1-4, with D hard to call. The CDR3 extends over 15 amino acids. Looked up from germline, CDR1 is LNHDA and CDR2 is SQIVND (reference sequence). Deletions cut 8 bases from V and 0 bases from J, with 13 bases between. CDR3 nucleotide sequence: TGTGCCAGTGTCGGGAGATTTGCAACTAATGAAAAACTGTTTTTT. Its translation: CASVGRFATNEKLFF. The variable domain in full, completed from reference TRBV19 and TRBJ1-4, reads DGGITQSPKYLFRKEGQNVTLSCEQNLNHDAMYWYRQDPGQGLRLIYYSQIVNDFQKGDIAEGYSVSREKKESFPLTVTSAQKNPTAFYLCASVGRFATNEKLFFGSGTQLSVL.

The chain uses TRBV11-2 and TRBJ2-7; the D is unclear. CDR3 size: 16 residues. V lost 1 base and J 0 bases, leaving 13 bases between the germline ends. CDR1 is SGHAT, CDR2 FQNNGV, per germline. This chain's CDR3 is CASSLAQAKSSYEQYF. DNA for the CDR3: TGTGCCAGCAGCTTAGCCCAAGCGAAGAGCTCCTACGAGCAGTACTTC. The complete variable domain, with remaining parts taken from reference TRBV11-2 and TRBJ2-7, reads EAGVAQSPRYKIIEKRQSVAFWCNPISGHATLYWYQQILGQGPKLLIQFQNNGVVDDSQLPKDRFSAERLKGVDSTLKIQPAKLEDSAVYLCASSLAQAKSSYEQYFGPGTRLTVT.

This chain connects TRBV7-2 to TRBJ2-7; 9 bases line up with TRBD2. The trim removed 5 bases at V and 0 bases at J, leaving 5 bases unmatched. The CDR3 has 15 residues. Germline V gene lookup returns CDR1 SGHTA and CDR2 FQGNSA. CDR3 in amino acids: CASSPSGMISYEQYF. The DNA of the CDR3 is TGTGCCAGCAGCCCTAGCGGGATGATCTCCTACGAGCAGTACTTC.

The V and J genes are TRBV29-1 and TRBJ2-3; the match to TRBD2 covers 10 bases. This CDR3 has 19 residues. The germline gives CDR1 SQVTM, CDR2 ANQGSEA. The junction had 12 bases not matched to a gene; V was cut back by 0 bases and J by 0 bases. CDR3 sequence: CSVEDETSGWGTSTDTQYF. CDR3 nucleotide sequence: TGCAGCGTTGAAGACGAGACTAGCGGGTGGGGTACTAGCACAGATACGCAGTATTTT.

V usage is TRBV5-4 and J usage is TRBJ1-3; 9 nucleotides agree with TRBD1. Germline CDR1 SGHNT, CDR2 YYREEE (reference sequence). The J segment lost 8 bases and the V segment lost 5 bases, leaving 8 bases of the junction unmatched. The CDR3 sequence is 14 residues long. The CDR3 reads CASSFDRGSDTIYF. The DNA for the CDR3 is TGTGCCAGCAGTTTCGACAGGGGGAGTGACACCATATATTTT.

The chain employs TRBV5-1 and TRBJ2-1; 13 bases fit TRBD2. The V gene end was trimmed by 6 bases and the J gene end by 7 bases; junction bases not matched to a gene: 10. Per the germline V gene, CDR1 is SGHRS and CDR2 is YFSETQ. This CDR3 has 16 amino acids. The CDR3 DNA sequence: TGCGCCAGCAACGCACTAGCGGGAGGGTTGGGGAATGAGCAGTTCTTC. This encodes CASNALAGGLGNEQFF.

The V and J genes are TRBV13 and TRBJ1-5, with 10 nucleotides matching TRBD1. V shed 5 bases and J 3 bases; nucleotides not matched to a gene: 13. CDR1 is PRHDT and CDR2 is FYEKMQ in the germline V gene (reference sequence). The CDR3 runs to 18 residues. The CDR3 sequence is CASSPTGGHIVDNQPQHF. The CDR3 bases are TGTGCCAGCAGCCCGACAGGGGGCCATATAGTGGACAATCAGCCCCAGCATTTT.

This chain connects TRBV28 to TRBJ2-7; no clear D. The V end lost 8 bases, the J end lost 3 bases, and 20 bases lay between the germline ends. The CDR3 contains 15 residues. The V gene's germline CDR1 is MDHEN and CDR2 SYDVKM. This chain's CDR3 is CASAFPAASYYEQYF. CDR3 in DNA: TGTGCCAGCGCGTTTCCCGCGGCCAGCTACTACGAGCAGTACTTC.

Only a few counts were recorded for this clone. CDR3 nucleotides: TGTGCCAGTAGTATCACAGGCCTCTCTGGAAACACCATATATTTT. This sequence encodes CASSITGLSGNTIYF. The chain has TRBV19 and TRBJ1-3; weak D call: TRBD1 (5 bases). The germline V gene has CDR1 LNHDA and CDR2 SQIVND (reference sequence). Trimming stripped 3 bases from V and 0 bases from J, with 9 bases between. The CDR3 is 15 residues long.

The rearrangement joins TRBV5-8 to TRBJ1-5, with unresolved D. CDR1 and CDR2 from the germline V gene are SGHTS and YDEGEE. Trimming removed 2 bases from V and 7 bases from J, with 10 bases in between. This CDR3 is 13 amino acids long. CDR3 sequence: CASSLEDWQPQHF. The CDR3 DNA follows: TGTGCCAGCAGCTTAGAGGACTGGCAGCCCCAGCATTTT.

The rearrangement joins TRBV11-1 to TRBJ2-7; maybe TRBD2 (5 bases). The germline gives CDR1 SGHAT, CDR2 FQDESV (reference sequence). Deletions cut 2 bases from V and 5 bases from J, with 13 bases between. CDR3 length: 14 amino acids. The CDR3 region has the DNA TGTGCCAGCAGCTTAACGGTAGGGAGAAACGAGCAGTACTTC. Residues: CASSLTVGRNEQYF.